The clone carrying this T cell receptor beta chain was observed a few times. Additional DNA sequences in this sample encode the identical CDR3. This entry belongs to a study of OX40 agonist ivuxolimab in advanced cancers. Generated by immunoSEQ multiplex PCR, the TCRdb table keeps only in-frame clones and is missing some. The sample shows about 79,000 clones, approximately 80% of them seen only once. Exclusion of a patient followed from autoimmune disease history or systemic immunosuppression. The CDR3 is 15 residues long. The germline V gene encodes CDR1 MNHEY and CDR2 SVGAGI. V lost 0 bases to trimming and J lost 1 base, with 7 bases between them.

The chain has TRBV6-5 and TRBJ1-5; D gene ambiguous. This clonotype was sampled from an adult with an advanced solid tumor such as melanoma, head and neck, liver or kidney cancer. The sample in question was CD4+ or CD8+ T cells sorted from blood, obtained in a trial of the OX40 agonist ivuxolimab. CDR3 sequence (DNA): TGTGCCAGCAGTTACTCGATCAACAGCAATCAGCCCCAGCATTTT. Its protein product is CASSYSINSNQPQHF.